Following are 28 T cell receptor beta chains from one sample sequenced in a study of vaccination and CD4 T cells after COVID-19. At the Johns Hopkins FTIC core, DNA taken from cultured CD4+ T cells was sequenced by way of the Oncomine TCR Beta short-read assay. TCRdb ran MiXCR on the PCR reads and lists one entry per CDR3 protein. The table lists 8,500 to 9,500 distinct CDR3 sequences, 25% to 40% of them singletons. No antigen has been assigned to these receptors. Regarding treatment: approximately 11-day PBMC culture with coronavirus spike peptide pools or control peptides (ViraFEST assay). CD4+ T-cell collection from the unexposed donor predated the COVID-19 pandemic (2011-2018). What was sequenced was CD4+ T cells from blood, cultured in vitro. The origin of the receptors is a human donor in good health.

This clonotype was detected once. The J gene is TRBJ2-5, the V gene TRBV7-3; the D call may be TRBD1 or TRBD2 (6 bases each). Looked up from germline, CDR1 is SGHTA and CDR2 is FQGTGA. Trimming stripped 5 bases from V and 5 bases from J, with 15 bases between. The CDR3 is 14 amino acids. The CDR3 nucleotides are TGTGCCAGCAGCCCCCGGGGGCTCGGGGAGACCCAGTACTTC. Protein sequence: CASSPRGLGETQYF.

The gene calls are TRBV12-3 or TRBV12-4 and TRBJ1-5; D perhaps matches TRBD1 (6 bases). The V end lost 1 base, the J end lost 1 base, and 8 bases lay between the germline ends. This CDR3 comprises 15 residues. CDR3 protein: CASSLGGGSNQPQHF. DNA for the CDR3: TGTGCCAGCAGTTTAGGAGGGGGGAGCAATCAGCCCCAGCATTTT.

The sample holds a few counts of this clonotype. The rearrangement joins TRBV11-1 to TRBJ1-1; D possibly corresponds to TRBD1 (5 bases). Germline V gene lookup returns CDR1 SGHAT and CDR2 FQDESV (reference sequence). The CDR3 runs 15 residues. Trimming cost V 1 base and J 1 base, with 10 bases left between them. CDR3 in amino acids: CASSLGGTWNTEAFF. The CDR3 region has the DNA TGTGCCAGCAGCTTAGGGGGCACATGGAACACTGAAGCTTTCTTT.

This clonotype has only a few counts. This chain uses TRBV20-1 with TRBJ1-5; D gene ambiguous. In germline, CDR1 is DFQATT, CDR2 SNEGSKA (reference sequence). Trimming took 6 bases from V and 4 from J, leaving 16 bases between them. The CDR3 extends over 14 amino acids. The chain's CDR3 is CSAPWSGNNQPQHF. The CDR3 DNA reads TGCAGTGCACCCTGGTCGGGGAATAATCAGCCCCAGCATTTT.

This chain connects TRBV19 to TRBJ2-3, with 12 bases identical to TRBD2. Germline V gives CDR1 LNHDA, CDR2 SQIVND (reference sequence). V trimming: 5 bases; J trimming: 1 base; junction bases outside the gene matches: 4. This CDR3 comprises 16 residues. The CDR3 region is CASSPRLAGGTDTQYF. In DNA, the CDR3 is TGTGCCAGTAGTCCGCGACTAGCGGGGGGCACAGATACGCAGTATTTT.

This clonotype was counted only a few times. The chain couples TRBV11-2 to TRBJ2-3, with TRBD2 as a possible D gene (5 bases). Germline-derived CDR1 and CDR2 are SGHAT and FQNNGV. V lost 5 bases and J 0 bases, leaving 12 bases between the germline ends. The CDR3 length is 15 residues. The CDR3 nucleotides are TGTGCCAGCAGCGCATGGACGGGGAGCACAGATACGCAGTATTTT. It codes for CASSAWTGSTDTQYF.

This clonotype was counted only a few times. This rearrangement joins TRBV7-8 to TRBJ1-6, with D possibly being TRBD1 (5 bases). V was cut by 5 bases and J by 13 bases, with 36 bases left in between. Germline V gene lookup returns CDR1 SGHVS and CDR2 FQNEAQ. The CDR3 spans 20 residues. This chain's CDR3 is CASSQYSIPTAEGKFRPLHF. Written as DNA, the CDR3 is TGTGCCAGCAGCCAATACTCCATCCCCACCGCGGAGGGGAAGTTTCGTCCCCTCCACTTT.

As for this clonotype: One end of the junction varies from germline; a read error may be responsible. The chain is built from TRBV6-9 and TRBJ1-5, with TRBD1 matching over 8 bases. This CDR3 has 15 amino acids. Germline assignment: CDR1 MNHGY and CDR2 SVAAGI. Here the CDR3 DNA reads TGTGCCAGCAGTAAGGACAGGGTCTGGCAATCAGCCCCAGCATTT. Residues: CASSKDRVWQSAPAF.

This clonotype has only one observation. The V and J genes are TRBV11-2 and TRBJ2-6, with D perhaps matching TRBD2 (6 bases). CDR1 is SGHAT and CDR2 is FQNNGV in the germline V gene. This CDR3 region has 17 residues. Trimming removed 5 bases from V and 0 bases from J, with 14 bases in between. The chain's CDR3 is CASSPRDSSSGANVLTF. DNA for the CDR3: TGTGCCAGCAGCCCCCGGGACTCTAGCTCTGGGGCCAACGTCCTGACTTTC.

This clonotype was picked up a small number of times. The CDR3 DNA reads TGTGCCATTAAGAGGGGGGATGGCTACACCTTC. Amino acid sequence: CAIKRGDGYTF. V is TRBV19 and J is TRBJ1-2; the D gene is possibly TRBD1 (6 bases). The CDR3 runs to 11 residues. The V gene's germline CDR1 is LNHDA and CDR2 SQIVND (reference sequence). V was shortened by 10 bases and J by 6 bases, with 12 bases between the two germline ends.

The J gene is TRBJ1-2, the V gene TRBV10-3, with D possibly being TRBD1 (6 bases). V lost 4 bases to trimming and J lost 12 bases, with 15 bases between them. The germline gives CDR1 ENHRY, CDR2 SYGVKD. The CDR3 consists of 12 residues. The CDR3 coding sequence is TGTGCCATCAGTGGACAGGACTACCTCAACACCTTC. This translates into CAISGQDYLNTF.

The chain links TRBV5-1 to TRBJ1-2; the D gene is possibly TRBD1 (6 bases). V was pared by 0 bases and J by 7 bases, with 13 bases between. The CDR3 is 14 amino acids. Germline V gives CDR1 SGHRS, CDR2 YFSETQ. The CDR3 sequence is CASSLGNRAGGYTF. CDR3 nucleotide sequence: TGCGCCAGCAGCTTGGGTAACAGGGCTGGTGGCTACACCTTC.

J is TRBJ1-2 and V is TRBV5-6, with D possibly matching TRBD1 (6 bases). Germline V gene sequence: CDR1 SGHDT, CDR2 YYEEEE. Trimming took 1 base from V and 4 from J, leaving 8 bases between them. The CDR3 extends over 13 amino acids. The CDR3 protein is CASSLSGAYGYTF. CDR3 nucleotides: TGTGCCAGCAGCTTGTCAGGGGCCTATGGCTACACCTTC.

This clonotype was counted between two and nine times. V usage is TRBV6-1 and J usage is TRBJ1-5, with a weak D call TRBD1 (5 bases). V was pared by 4 bases and J by 5 bases, with 9 bases between. The CDR3 runs to 13 residues. Germline V CDR1 and CDR2: MNHNS, SASEGT. Here the CDR3 DNA reads TGTGCCAGCAGTGCAGGGTTAGATCAGCCCCAGCATTTT. It codes for CASSAGLDQPQHF.

The J gene is TRBJ1-6, the V gene TRBV20-1, with D unresolved. Looked up from germline, CDR1 is DFQATT and CDR2 is SNEGSKA (reference sequence). With 5 bases removed from V and 7 bases from J, the gap between germline ends came to 15 bases. The CDR3 is made up of 14 amino acids. CDR3 sequence: CSASLRHTNSPLHF. The DNA for the CDR3 is TGCAGTGCTTCACTGAGACATACAAATTCACCCCTCCACTTT.

The chain combines TRBV5-1 with TRBJ2-7, with D possibly being TRBD1 or TRBD2 (6 bases each). Germline V CDR1 and CDR2: SGHRS, YFSETQ. CDR3 length: 14 amino acids. The V and J ends lost 7 bases and 5 bases respectively, with 19 bases between them. Written as DNA, the CDR3 is TGCGCCAGCGCGGGAACAGGGAGGATACACGAGCAGTACTTC. Residues: CASAGTGRIHEQYF.

The V gene is TRBV7-9, the J gene TRBJ1-1; the D is unclear. With 1 base removed from V and 3 bases from J, the gap between germline ends came to 12 bases. Germline V gives CDR1 SEHNR, CDR2 FQNEAQ (reference sequence). The CDR3 extends over 15 amino acids. The CDR3 DNA reads as TGTGCCAGCAGCTTAGGGGCGGGAGCAGACACTGAAGCTTTCTTT. Translating gives CASSLGAGADTEAFF.

CDR3 protein: CASTQTGSNQPQHF. The CDR3 DNA follows: TGTGCCAGCACTCAAACGGGAAGCAATCAGCCCCAGCATTTT. The V and J genes are TRBV7-2 and TRBJ1-5; D not certain. Trimming cost V 7 bases and J 1 base, with 11 bases left between them. This CDR3 spans 14 amino acids. The V gene's germline CDR1 is SGHTA and CDR2 FQGNSA.

This sequence joins TRBV12-3 or TRBV12-4 and TRBJ1-2; 7 nucleotides match TRBD1. V lost 8 bases, J lost 8 bases, and 5 bases stayed unmatched. The CDR3 totals 11 residues. The DNA for the CDR3 is TGTGCCAGCGCGCAGGGGGACGGCTACACCTTC. It codes for CASAQGDGYTF.

The chain employs TRBV6-5 and TRBJ1-1, with D possibly TRBD1 on 6 matching bases. The germline V gene encodes CDR1 MNHEY and CDR2 SVGAGI. The CDR3 runs 17 residues. V was clipped by 0 bases and J by 5 bases, with 19 bases between them. DNA for the CDR3: TGTGCCAGCAGTTACTCATCGAGGGGGGCCCCGGGGACTGAAGCTTTCTTT. It translates to CASSYSSRGAPGTEAFF.

In this sample, this clonotype turned up a few times. The chain employs TRBV6-1 and TRBJ1-2; the match to TRBD1 covers 7 bases. The CDR3 consists of 14 residues. Germline-derived CDR1 and CDR2 are MNHNS and SASEGT. Unmatched junction bases numbered 8, after V lost 6 bases and J lost 4 bases. CDR3 DNA: TGTGCCAGCAGCAGAGGGACAGACCTCTATGGCTACACCTTC. Translation: CASSRGTDLYGYTF.

The V and J genes are TRBV6-4 and TRBJ2-2; D possibly uses TRBD1 or TRBD2 (5 bases each). There are 16 residues in the CDR3. The V gene lost 4 bases and the J gene lost 6 bases, with 18 bases spanning the gap. Germline V gene lookup returns CDR1 MRHNA and CDR2 SNTAGT. In DNA, the CDR3 is TGTGCCAGCAGTGTCCGGGACCCTCATGGACCCGGGGAGCTGTTTTTT. It translates to CASSVRDPHGPGELFF.

A note on this clonotype: At one boundary the junction diverges from the germline segment, which might be a read error. The genes are TRBV6-1 and TRBJ1-1; 7 positions match TRBD1. The V gene's germline CDR1 is MNHNS and CDR2 SASEGT. This CDR3 contains 11 residues. The chain's CDR3 is CASIRTGQFLF. The DNA for the CDR3 is TGTGCCAGCATTCGAACGGGACAGTTTCTCTTT.

V is TRBV4-2 and J is TRBJ2-3; 7 bases fit TRBD1. This CDR3 is 15 amino acids long. V trimming: 2 bases; J trimming: 4 bases; junction bases outside the gene matches: 6. Germline V lookup: CDR1 LGHNA, CDR2 YNFKEQ. The CDR3 sequence: CASSQSSRGPDTQYF. Here the CDR3 DNA reads TGTGCCAGCAGCCAATCCTCAAGGGGGCCAGATACGCAGTATTTT.

The chain has TRBV6-5 and TRBJ1-6; D call uncertain. Trimming removed 2 bases from V and 10 bases from J, with 12 bases in between. Germline CDR1 is MNHEY and CDR2 is SVGAGI. The CDR3 runs 14 residues. CDR3 coding DNA: TGTGCCAGCAGTTACAGAAGAAGTGGGTCACCCCTCCACTTT. It specifies CASSYRRSGSPLHF.

The chain joins TRBV6-5 to TRBJ1-6; no clear D. The CDR3 runs 16 residues. The V gene's germline CDR1 is MNHEY and CDR2 SVGAGI. V lost 2 bases and J 8 bases, leaving 16 bases between the germline ends. DNA of the CDR3: TGTGCCAGCAGTTACGGCCCCGTTTCGGTCGATTCACCCCTCCACTTT. It codes for CASSYGPVSVDSPLHF.

The chain links TRBV27 to TRBJ1-6; the match to TRBD1 covers 10 bases. CDR1 is MNHEY and CDR2 is SMNVEV in the germline V gene (reference sequence). The CDR3 has 16 amino acids. Trimming removed 2 bases from V and 12 bases from J; junction bases left unmatched: 10. The CDR3 spells CASSLLQTGGVGPLHF. DNA of the CDR3: TGTGCCAGCAGTTTACTCCAGACAGGGGGCGTAGGACCCCTCCACTTT.

V and J are TRBV6-5 and TRBJ1-5; possible D gene TRBD1, 6 bases. This CDR3 region has 15 residues. The germline gives CDR1 MNHEY, CDR2 SVGAGI. The germline V and J ends were trimmed by 0 bases and 6 bases, with 12 bases remaining between them. CDR3 bases: TGTGCCAGCAGTTACTCGGGGACATTAGGTCAGCCCCAGCATTTT. It yields the protein CASSYSGTLGQPQHF.